This TCR beta chain stems from a study of cytomegalovirus exposure and HLA in healthy donors. General study findings and limits: The authors assumed roughly uniform sequencing depth across donors for presence/absence analyses.

Primers included in the PCR were 60 Vbeta and 13 Jbeta primers. Assay: immunoSEQ multiplex PCR; the TCRdb copy retains only in-frame clones and omits some. The sample contains about 60,000 clones, about 72% of which appear only once. Of note for this clone: Its antigen is as yet unknown.

Trimming stripped 0 bases from V and 4 bases from J, with 5 bases between. The CDR3 is 14 amino acids. From germline, CDR1 is SGHRS and CDR2 YFSETQ. This TCR was recovered from a woman aged 40 to 50 in good health and CMV-seropositive. The sequenced sample consisted of PBMCs. The V gene is TRBV5-1, the J gene TRBJ2-6; D call uncertain. The CDR3 DNA reads TGCGCCAGCAGCTTGGTATCCGGGGCCAACGTCCTGACTTTC. Translation: CASSLVSGANVLTF.